Below are 31 T cell receptor beta chains sequenced from a single sample in a study of neurological immune-mediated disorders. TCRdb reprocessed the 5' RACE reads via MiXCR and lists one record per CDR3 protein. The repertoire holds 70,000 to 90,000 distinct CDR3 sequences, with about 5.5% as singletons. The sequenced material came from PBMCs. These receptors were taken from a woman in her twenties or thirties with multiple sclerosis.

This clonotype was detected ten times or more. The chain joins TRBV12-3 or TRBV12-4 to TRBJ2-3, with a possible D match to TRBD2 (7 bases). V was shortened by 5 bases and J by 4 bases, with 19 bases between the two germline ends. This CDR3 region has 16 residues. CDR3: CASSPPGGGIPDTQYF. In DNA form, the CDR3 reads TGTGCCAGCAGTCCCCCGGGGGGCGGGATCCCAGATACGCAGTATTTT.

This clonotype was counted many times. V gene TRBV30 combines with J gene TRBJ1-2; tentative D call: TRBD1 (6 bases). Trimming took 4 bases from V and 6 from J, leaving 18 bases between them. Per the germline V gene, CDR1 is GTSNPN and CDR2 is SVGIG (reference sequence). This CDR3 region has 14 residues. CDR3 protein: CAWNLGGSGHGYTF. The CDR3 DNA sequence: TGTGCCTGGAACCTAGGGGGTAGCGGGCATGGCTACACCTTC.

This clonotype was observed a few times. The chain recombines TRBV12-3 or TRBV12-4 with TRBJ2-3; D is perhaps TRBD1 (8 bases). The CDR3 runs to 15 residues. Trimming removed 6 bases from V and 1 base from J, with 14 bases in between. In nucleotides, the CDR3 is TGTGCCAGCAGGGCAACAGGGGGGGGCACAGATACGCAGTATTTT. Translating gives CASRATGGGTDTQYF.

This clonotype was seen only a few times. The chain has TRBV20-1 and TRBJ2-1, with 8 positions matching TRBD2. Germline V gives CDR1 DFQATT, CDR2 SNEGSKA (reference sequence). With 0 bases clipped from V and 6 bases from J, the junction kept 31 bases outside the gene matches. The CDR3 is 23 amino acids. The CDR3 DNA reads TGCAGTGCTAGAGATCTGGCGGGGGGCCGGGACTCAAACCGTTGGGGACAAAGCAATGAGCAGTTCTTC. It specifies CSARDLAGGRDSNRWGQSNEQFF.

This clonotype was found many times. The gene calls are TRBV29-1 and TRBJ2-5; TRBD2 agrees at 14 bases. J lost 2 bases, V lost 8 bases, and 4 bases had no gene match. The CDR3 length is 14 residues. Germline assignment: CDR1 SQVTM and CDR2 ANQGSEA. CDR3 region: CSSGTSGGQETQYF. Here the CDR3 DNA reads TGCAGCTCCGGGACTAGCGGGGGACAAGAGACCCAGTACTTC.

The chain uses TRBV20-1 and TRBJ2-1, with D unresolved. CDR1 is DFQATT, CDR2 SNEGSKA, per germline (reference sequence). V gave up 3 bases and J gave up 3 bases, with 9 bases separating them. The CDR3 consists of 13 residues. The CDR3 here is CSASVGVYNEQFF. CDR3 sequence (DNA): TGCAGTGCTAGTGTAGGCGTCTACAATGAGCAGTTCTTC.

Many counts were recorded for this clonotype. The chain is built from TRBV5-1 and TRBJ2-2, with D maybe TRBD2 (6 bases). The V and J ends lost 3 bases and 4 bases respectively, with 10 bases between them. Germline V gives CDR1 SGHRS, CDR2 YFSETQ. The CDR3 loop spans 14 amino acids. CDR3 protein: CASSSGEITGELFF. CDR3 DNA: TGCGCCAGCAGCTCGGGGGAGATCACCGGGGAGCTGTTTTTT.

Ten or more counts support this clonotype. The CDR3 DNA sequence: TGTGCCAGCAGTCGGACAGGGTCCTACGAGCAGTACTTC. Translated: CASSRTGSYEQYF. V and J are TRBV6-5 and TRBJ2-7; 8 bases fit TRBD1. Per germline, CDR1 MNHEY and CDR2 SVGAGI. The CDR3 extends over 13 amino acids. J was trimmed by 1 base and V by 5 bases; bases with no gene match: 1.

The chain has TRBV7-3 and TRBJ2-1; no clear D gene. V was pared by 1 base and J by 6 bases, with 10 bases between. This CDR3 has 14 residues. The V gene's germline CDR1 is SGHTA and CDR2 FQGTGA. CDR3 protein: CASSLNRQSNEQFF. The CDR3 nucleotides read TGTGCCAGCAGCTTAAACCGTCAGTCCAATGAGCAGTTCTTC.

The sample holds many counts of this clonotype. The V call is TRBV20-1, the J call TRBJ2-1; D is perhaps TRBD1 or TRBD2 (5 bases each). V was cut by 0 bases and J by 6 bases, with 15 bases left in between. The CDR3 covers 15 residues. The germline CDR1 and CDR2 sequences are DFQATT and SNEGSKA (reference sequence). CDR3 in DNA: TGCAGTGCTAGAGATCTGGGGGAGAGGCCCAATGAGCAGTTCTTC. It yields the protein CSARDLGERPNEQFF.

The chain employs TRBV20-1 and TRBJ1-1, with D possibly TRBD1 on 6 matching bases. CDR3 length: 13 amino acids. Germline V gene data show CDR1 as DFQATT and CDR2 as SNEGSKA (reference sequence). V lost 8 bases to trimming and J lost 1 base, with 14 bases between them. CDR3 nucleotides: TGCAGTACTCGGTGGGGGCCGAACACTGAAGCTTTCTTT. Encoded protein: CSTRWGPNTEAFF.

This clonotype was seen at least ten times. V and J are TRBV20-1 and TRBJ2-1; a weak D match, TRBD2 (5 bases). This CDR3 region has 14 residues. V was clipped by 3 bases and J by 3 bases, with 12 bases between them. CDR1 and CDR2 from the germline V gene are DFQATT and SNEGSKA (reference sequence). The chain's CDR3 is CSARVVARYNEQFF. The CDR3 bases are TGCAGTGCTAGGGTGGTAGCGCGCTACAATGAGCAGTTCTTC.

The gene calls are TRBV20-1 and TRBJ1-2; the match to TRBD1 covers 10 bases. With V trimmed by 6 bases and J by 2 bases, 9 bases remained unmatched. This CDR3 is built from 15 residues. Germline-derived CDR1 and CDR2 are DFQATT and SNEGSKA (reference sequence). The CDR3 region has the DNA TGCAGTGCCCGGGACAGGGGAGGAGGAAACTATGGCTACACCTTC. Translated: CSARDRGGGNYGYTF.

This clonotype was seen repeatedly, ten times or more. The gene calls are TRBV5-1 and TRBJ2-1, with a weak D call TRBD2 (7 bases). The ends were cut back, 4 bases at V and 6 bases at J, with 14 bases in the middle. Germline V lookup: CDR1 SGHRS, CDR2 YFSETQ. The CDR3 covers 14 residues. The CDR3 nucleotides read TGCGCCAGCAGCGGGTACGCGGGGGCCAATGAGCAGTTCTTC. Amino acids: CASSGYAGANEQFF.

Only a few counts were recorded for this clonotype. At one end the junction does not follow the germline gene, possibly because of a read error. V gene TRBV5-1 combines with J gene TRBJ1-1, with D uncertain. Germline CDR1 SGHRS, CDR2 YFSETQ. CDR3 length: 13 residues. DNA of the CDR3: TGCGCCAGCAGTTTGGGCGTCGACACTGAAGCTTTCTTT. Its protein is CASSLGVDTEAFF.

This clonotype was observed at least ten times. The chain uses TRBV3-1 and TRBJ2-2; D not resolved. The ends were cut back, 0 bases at V and 4 bases at J, with 6 bases in the middle. The CDR3 is made up of 14 amino acids. The germline V gene has CDR1 LGHDT and CDR2 YNNKEL (reference sequence). CDR3 sequence (DNA): TGTGCCAGCAGCCAAGAGCTAGGCACCGGGGAGCTGTTTTTT. It encodes CASSQELGTGELFF. Supplemented by reference TRBV3-1 and TRBJ2-2, the full variable domain reads DTAVSQTPKYLVTQMGNDKSIKCEQNLGHDTMYWYKQDSKKFLKIMFSYNNKELIINETVPNRFSPKSPDKAHLNLHINSLELGDSAVYFCASSQELGTGELFFGEGSRLTVL.

The chain combines TRBV7-7 with TRBJ2-2, with 9 bases that match TRBD2. The CDR3 is made up of 16 amino acids. Germline CDR1 is SSHAT and CDR2 is FNYEAQ (reference sequence). V was pared by 5 bases and J by 4 bases, with 8 bases of the junction left unmatched. The CDR3 coding sequence is TGTGCCAGCAGCCCTGCGACAGCGGGGGGCACCGGGGAGCTGTTTTTT. This codes for CASSPATAGGTGELFF.

This clonotype was seen ten or more times. V is TRBV5-1 and J is TRBJ2-5, with D perhaps matching TRBD1 or TRBD2 (6 bases each). From germline, CDR1 is SGHRS and CDR2 YFSETQ. V was trimmed by 2 bases and J by 1 base, leaving 9 bases between them. CDR3 size: 14 residues. CDR3: CASSLRGPQETQYF. CDR3 nucleotides: TGCGCCAGCAGCTTACGGGGGCCCCAAGAGACCCAGTACTTC.

This clonotype was seen at least ten times. The CDR3 DNA is TGCGCCAGCAGCTCCGGGACAGGCGCGGGTGATTCACCCCTCCACTTT. This codes for CASSSGTGAGDSPLHF. This sequence joins TRBV5-1 and TRBJ1-6; 8 nucleotides match TRBD1. V was pared by 3 bases and J by 8 bases, with 10 bases of the junction left unmatched. The CDR3 runs 16 residues. The germline CDR1 and CDR2 sequences are SGHRS and YFSETQ.

This clonotype was detected many times. This chain links TRBV24-1 with TRBJ1-2; TRBD1 might be the D (5 bases). Trimming cost V 3 bases and J 1 base, with 11 bases left between them. The CDR3 sequence is 15 residues long. Germline V lookup: CDR1 KGHDR, CDR2 SFDVKD. Here the CDR3 DNA reads TGTGCCACCAGTGATGGACAAGCGGGTAACTATGGCTACACCTTC. Its protein product is CATSDGQAGNYGYTF.

This clonotype was counted at least ten times. This sequence joins TRBV5-5 and TRBJ1-2; D perhaps matches TRBD1 (5 bases). Germline values: CDR1 SGHKS, CDR2 YYEKEE (reference sequence). Trimming removed 4 bases at V and 4 bases at J, with 17 bases between. This CDR3 has 15 residues. The CDR3 DNA sequence: TGTGCCAGCAGCCCTTTATTCGACAGTCTCTATGGCTACACCTTC. Translated, it gives CASSPLFDSLYGYTF.

This clonotype showed up many times. The chain couples TRBV29-1 to TRBJ2-3, with 7 bases that match TRBD1. The CDR3 is made up of 15 amino acids. The V segment lost 5 bases and the J segment 4 bases; nucleotides outside the gene matches: 12. CDR1 is SQVTM and CDR2 is ANQGSEA in the germline V gene. As DNA, the CDR3 is TGCAGCGTTATCTTACAGGGGATGGAGGCAGATACGCAGTATTTT. Translated, it gives CSVILQGMEADTQYF.

This clonotype was seen ten or more times. This chain connects TRBV10-3 to TRBJ2-3, with 11 bases aligning to TRBD2. V lost 5 bases and J lost 4; bases outside the gene matches: 5. The germline V gene has CDR1 ENHRY and CDR2 SYGVKD. The CDR3 is made up of 15 amino acids. The CDR3: CAISTSGGLPDTQYF. The DNA of the CDR3 is TGTGCCATCAGTACTAGCGGGGGTTTACCAGATACGCAGTATTTT.

In this sample, this clonotype turned up many times. The chain is built from TRBV20-1 and TRBJ1-2, with 7 bases identical to TRBD1. The germline V gene has CDR1 DFQATT and CDR2 SNEGSKA (reference sequence). The ends lost 5 bases at V and 1 base at J; junction bases unmatched: 10. The CDR3 covers 15 residues. The CDR3 DNA reads as TGCAGTGCTGAAGACAGGGAAAGTTTTAACTATGGCTACACCTTC. It encodes CSAEDRESFNYGYTF.

This clonotype showed up many times. This chain uses TRBV5-1 with TRBJ2-7, with D possibly matching TRBD1 (5 bases). Per the germline V gene, CDR1 is SGHRS and CDR2 is YFSETQ. The CDR3 consists of 15 residues. The ends were cut back, 4 bases at V and 3 bases at J, with 17 bases in the middle. CDR3 sequence reads: CASSRTTGGSYEQYF. The CDR3 DNA follows: TGCGCCAGCAGCCGGACAACAGGCGGAAGCTACGAGCAGTACTTC.

The V call is TRBV20-1, the J call TRBJ1-2, with D uncertain. Germline CDR1 and CDR2: DFQATT and SNEGSKA (reference sequence). V shed 5 bases and J shed 4 bases, with 11 bases lying between them. There are 12 residues in the CDR3. The CDR3 sequence: CSAPGRVYGYTF. The CDR3 nucleotides are TGCAGTGCTCCCGGACGGGTCTATGGCTACACCTTC.

This clonotype has only a few counts. This chain joins TRBV5-1 and TRBJ2-7, with 10 bases lining up with TRBD1. This CDR3 has 14 residues. The V gene's germline CDR1 is SGHRS and CDR2 YFSETQ. V was clipped by 0 bases and J by 3 bases; unmatched bases: 0. As DNA, the CDR3 is TGCGCCAGCAGCTTGGGGGACAGGGGCTACGAGCAGTACTTC. Translated, it gives CASSLGDRGYEQYF.

A few counts support this clonotype. The V and J genes are TRBV7-8 and TRBJ1-5, with a tentative D call TRBD1 (5 bases). In germline, CDR1 is SGHVS, CDR2 FQNEAQ. The V gene lost 5 bases and the J gene lost 0 bases, with 14 bases spanning the gap. This CDR3 is built from 16 residues. The CDR3 spells CASSLDSSVSNQPQHF. The CDR3 DNA sequence: TGTGCCAGCAGCCTCGACAGTTCTGTTAGCAATCAGCCCCAGCATTTT.

This clonotype came up many times. This sequence joins TRBV20-1 and TRBJ2-1, with D perhaps TRBD2 (6 bases). Germline CDR1 is DFQATT and CDR2 is SNEGSKA (reference sequence). Trimming removed 0 bases from V and 4 bases from J, with 16 bases in between. This CDR3 has 16 residues. This chain's CDR3 is CSAREKRETAYNEQFF. As DNA, the CDR3 is TGCAGTGCTAGAGAAAAACGGGAGACAGCTTACAATGAGCAGTTCTTC.

This clonotype was recorded many times. J is TRBJ1-2 and V is TRBV28; D is perhaps TRBD1 (5 bases). V dropped 3 bases and J dropped 7 bases, with 15 bases sitting between them. There are 14 residues in the CDR3. The germline CDR1 and CDR2 sequences are MDHEN and SYDVKM. In DNA, the CDR3 is TGTGCCAGCAGTTTGGGGGTCCTCTGGGTTGGCTACACCTTC. Translated, it gives CASSLGVLWVGYTF.

In this sample, this clonotype turned up many times. The chain couples TRBV3-1 to TRBJ2-3; no clear D gene. CDR1 is LGHDT and CDR2 is YNNKEL in the germline V gene (reference sequence). The CDR3 sequence is 14 residues long. V lost 4 bases and J lost 3, with 11 bases in between. The CDR3 protein is CASSPLSRTDTQYF. In DNA, the CDR3 is TGTGCCAGCAGCCCCCTATCCCGGACAGATACGCAGTATTTT.